These 12 T cell receptor beta chains were sequenced from one sample in a study of cytomegalovirus exposure and HLA in healthy donors. The primer mix had 60 Vbeta and 13 Jbeta primers. Here immunoSEQ multiplex PCR was the method, and the copy in TCRdb shows in-frame clones only, minus some. The repertoire holds over 85,000 clones, with roughly 84% as singletons. The sample consisted of PBMCs. These receptors were obtained from a young man in good health and CMV-seropositive.

The genes are TRBV30 and TRBJ1-1; TRBD1 matches at 7 bases. The CDR3 sequence is 13 residues long. Trimming removed 5 bases from V and 5 bases from J; junction bases left unmatched: 8. Germline V gene lookup returns CDR1 GTSNPN and CDR2 SVGIG (reference sequence). The CDR3: CAWGDRRFTEAFF. The DNA of the CDR3 is TGTGCCTGGGGGGACAGAAGATTTACTGAAGCTTTCTTT.

The gene calls are TRBV9 and TRBJ2-7, with 8 bases aligning to TRBD2. This CDR3 comprises 13 residues. Germline V gives CDR1 SGDLS, CDR2 YYNGEE. J lost 7 bases, V lost 3 bases, and 6 bases had no gene match. CDR3 DNA: TGTGCCAGCAGCGCGGGACTAGTAAGTGAGCAGTACTTC. It encodes CASSAGLVSEQYF.

The V and J genes are TRBV5-5 and TRBJ2-7; possible D gene TRBD2, 5 bases. Germline loops: CDR1 SGHKS, CDR2 YYEKEE (reference sequence). The CDR3 spans 16 residues. Between the trimmed V and J ends, which lost 0 bases and 0 bases, there was a span of 13 bases. The CDR3 loop reads CASSLEARTYSYEQYF. CDR3 in DNA: TGTGCCAGCAGCTTGGAAGCTAGGACTTACTCCTACGAGCAGTACTTC. Using reference TRBV5-5 and TRBJ2-7 for the parts outside the CDR3, the full variable domain is DAGVTQSPTHLIKTRGQQVTLRCSPISGHKSVSWYQQVLGQGPQFIFQYYEKEERGRGNFPDRFSARQFPNYSSELNVNALLLGDSALYLCASSLEARTYSYEQYFGPGTRLTVT.

The chain employs TRBV6-1 and TRBJ2-7; D may be TRBD1 (6 bases). The germline V and J ends were trimmed by 9 bases and 3 bases, with 12 bases remaining between them. This CDR3 has 12 residues. Germline V gene sequence: CDR1 MNHNS, CDR2 SASEGT. CDR3 bases: TGTGCCAGTTCGACAGGCCGCTACGAGCAGTACTTC. Its translation is CASSTGRYEQYF.

This clone came up once. CDR3 nucleotide sequence: TGTGCCAGCAAAGGGAAGAGACAGGGGTCCTACAATGAGCAGTTCTTC. Its protein is CASKGKRQGSYNEQFF. This rearrangement joins TRBV2 to TRBJ2-1; 8 bases line up with TRBD1. V shed 7 bases and J 1 base; nucleotides not matched to a gene: 9. This CDR3 has 16 amino acids. From germline, CDR1 is SNHLY and CDR2 FYNNEI.

This clone was seen only a few times. The J gene is TRBJ2-7, the V gene TRBV6-1; D might be TRBD1 (6 bases). CDR3 length: 13 amino acids. V lost 5 bases and J 7 bases, leaving 15 bases between the germline ends. Germline V gene sequence: CDR1 MNHNS, CDR2 SASEGT. The chain's CDR3 is CASSKDRTFEQYF. The CDR3 DNA follows: TGTGCCAGCAGTAAAGACAGGACATTTGAGCAGTACTTC.

The CDR3 loop reads CASSLRASGGSQETQYF. In nucleotides, the CDR3 is TGTGCCAGCAGCCTCAGGGCCAGCGGGGGGTCCCAAGAGACCCAGTACTTC. This chain connects TRBV13 to TRBJ2-5; 9 bases fit TRBD2. V dropped 5 bases and J dropped 1; count of bases not matched to a gene: 11. The CDR3 consists of 17 residues. Germline CDR1 reads PRHDT; CDR2 reads FYEKMQ (reference sequence).

The gene calls are TRBV5-4 and TRBJ1-3, with 8 bases identical to TRBD1. Per the germline V gene, CDR1 is SGHNT and CDR2 is YYREEE (reference sequence). The V and J ends lost 4 bases and 0 bases, in that order; junction bases with no gene match: 6. This CDR3 has 16 amino acids. In DNA form, the CDR3 reads TGTGCCAGCAGCAACGACAGGGGCTTCTCTGGAAACACCATATATTTT. Translating it yields CASSNDRGFSGNTIYF. Drawing the rest from reference TRBV5-4 and TRBJ1-3, the complete variable domain is ETGVTQSPTHLIKTRGQQVTLRCSSQSGHNTVSWYQQALGQGPQFIFQYYREEENGRGNFPPRFSGLQFPNYSSELNVNALELDDSALYLCASSNDRGFSGNTIYFGEGSWLTVV.

The chain combines TRBV9 with TRBJ1-3, with D tentatively TRBD1 (5 bases). The ends were cut back, 3 bases at V and 4 bases at J, with 11 bases in the middle. Germline CDR1 and CDR2: SGDLS and YYNGEE. The CDR3 runs 14 residues. CDR3 nucleotides: TGTGCCAGCAGCGGGACACGGATGGGAAACACCATATATTTT. Its translation is CASSGTRMGNTIYF.

This chain uses TRBV2 with TRBJ2-5, with 8 nucleotides matching TRBD1. Trimming cost V 3 bases and J 5 bases; bases outside gene matches: 8. Germline-derived CDR1 and CDR2 are SNHLY and FYNNEI. The CDR3 spans 15 residues. The CDR3 DNA is TGTGCCAGCAGTGACCCCTGGACAGGGCAGGAGACCCAGTACTTC. Amino acid sequence: CASSDPWTGQETQYF.

This chain connects TRBV2 to TRBJ2-1; 12 bases agree with TRBD2. Per the germline V gene, CDR1 is SNHLY and CDR2 is FYNNEI. The CDR3 consists of 19 residues. Losses at the gene ends were 4 bases for V and 9 bases for J; bases not matched to a gene: 19. The CDR3 nucleotides are TGTGCCAGCAGTGGGTCTAGCGGGGGGGCCGCTCCCTCTTCGGGTGAGCAGTTCTTC. Protein product: CASSGSSGGAAPSSGEQFF.

V gene TRBV28 combines with J gene TRBJ1-2, with no clear D. Between the trimmed V and J ends, which lost 5 bases and 1 base, there was a span of 17 bases. Germline V gene sequence: CDR1 MDHEN, CDR2 SYDVKM. CDR3 length: 16 amino acids. The CDR3 sequence: CASSPPDTGINYGYTF. The CDR3 DNA follows: TGTGCCAGCAGTCCTCCTGATACCGGGATTAACTATGGCTACACCTTC.